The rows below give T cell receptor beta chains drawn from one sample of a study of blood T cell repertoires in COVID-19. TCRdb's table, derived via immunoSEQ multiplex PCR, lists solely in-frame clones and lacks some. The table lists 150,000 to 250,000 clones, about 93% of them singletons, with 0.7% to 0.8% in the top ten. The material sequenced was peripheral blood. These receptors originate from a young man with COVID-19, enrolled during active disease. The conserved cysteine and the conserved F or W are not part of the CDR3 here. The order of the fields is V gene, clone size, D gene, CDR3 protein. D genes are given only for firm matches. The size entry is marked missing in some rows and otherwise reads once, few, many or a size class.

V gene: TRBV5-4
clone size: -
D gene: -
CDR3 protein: ASSQGQETQY

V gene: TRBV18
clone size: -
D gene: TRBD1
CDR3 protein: ASSPMRQGDYGDYGYT

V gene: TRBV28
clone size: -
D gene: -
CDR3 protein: ASSLTPGWAGVNYGYT

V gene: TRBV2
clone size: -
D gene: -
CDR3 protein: ASSPTRGDNQPQH

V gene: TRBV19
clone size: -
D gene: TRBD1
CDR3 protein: ASSPGQGNYGYT

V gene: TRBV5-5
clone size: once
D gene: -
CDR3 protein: ASSLIDRRTDTQY

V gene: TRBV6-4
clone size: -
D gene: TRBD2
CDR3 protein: ASSDRAGVGDTQY

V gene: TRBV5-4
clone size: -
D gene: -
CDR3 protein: ASTPQTGFYGYT

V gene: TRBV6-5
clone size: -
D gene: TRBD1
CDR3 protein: ASKGTGITDTQY

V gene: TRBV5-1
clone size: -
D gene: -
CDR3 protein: ASSLGQGYNSPLH

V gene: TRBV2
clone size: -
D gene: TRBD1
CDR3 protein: ASSEDRGHMNTEAF

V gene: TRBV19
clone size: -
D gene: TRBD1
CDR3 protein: ASSGQGRLSGANVLT

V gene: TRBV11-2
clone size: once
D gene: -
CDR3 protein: ASSQGGPRYEQY

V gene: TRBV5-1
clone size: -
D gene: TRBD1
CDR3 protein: ASSWDRGSTEAF

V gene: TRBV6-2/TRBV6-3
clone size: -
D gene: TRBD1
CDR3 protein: ASSPHSSGGSKNIQY

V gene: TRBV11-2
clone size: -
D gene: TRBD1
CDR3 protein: ASSLGQGLEPQH

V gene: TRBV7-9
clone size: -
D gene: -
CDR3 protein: ASSYVTLGSGNTIY

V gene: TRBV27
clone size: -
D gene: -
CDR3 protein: ASSLLTASTDTQY

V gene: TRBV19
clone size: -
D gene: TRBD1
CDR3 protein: ASSIRDRGDIQY

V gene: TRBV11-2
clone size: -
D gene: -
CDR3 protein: ASSLVGQGREGYT

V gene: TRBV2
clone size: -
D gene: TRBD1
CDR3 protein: ASIDRGIDGELF

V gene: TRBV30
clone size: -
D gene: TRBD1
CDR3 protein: AWSVQGGYQPQH

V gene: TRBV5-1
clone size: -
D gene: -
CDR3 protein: ASSWGTGDSGTDTQY

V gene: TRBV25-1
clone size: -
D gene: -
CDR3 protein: ASSPPTRFSTDTQY

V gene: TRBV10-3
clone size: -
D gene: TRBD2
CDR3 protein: AISAGLAGGTYEQY

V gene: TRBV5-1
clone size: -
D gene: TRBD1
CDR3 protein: ASSLRQGETDTQY

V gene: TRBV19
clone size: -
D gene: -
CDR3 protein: ASGVREKLF

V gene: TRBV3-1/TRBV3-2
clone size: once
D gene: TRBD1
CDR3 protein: ASSQPRDSPSQY

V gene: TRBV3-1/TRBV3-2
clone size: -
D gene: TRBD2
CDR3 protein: ASSQGGTSGAADTQY

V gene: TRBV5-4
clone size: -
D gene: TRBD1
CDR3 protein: ASSTFTTGGNQPQH

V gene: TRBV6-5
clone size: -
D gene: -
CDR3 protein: ASSYREGTEAF

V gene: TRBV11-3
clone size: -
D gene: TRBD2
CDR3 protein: ASSLSSSGGIYEQY

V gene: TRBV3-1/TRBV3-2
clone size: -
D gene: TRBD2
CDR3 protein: ASSPAGGRGEQF

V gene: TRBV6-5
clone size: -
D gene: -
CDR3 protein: ASSSRSQGAGTEAF

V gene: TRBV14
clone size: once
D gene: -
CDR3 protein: ASSQDKHPITDTQY

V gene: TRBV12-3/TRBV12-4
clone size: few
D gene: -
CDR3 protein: ASSKDRMNEQY

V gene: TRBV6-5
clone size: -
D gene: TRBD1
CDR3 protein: ASSNDRDSYNEQF

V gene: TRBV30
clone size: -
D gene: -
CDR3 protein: AWRANSPLH

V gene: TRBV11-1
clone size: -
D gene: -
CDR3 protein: ASSSGQPGQPQH

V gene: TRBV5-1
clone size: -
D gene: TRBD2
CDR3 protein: ASRGGGTQETQY

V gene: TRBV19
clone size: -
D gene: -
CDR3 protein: ASQGGAVNTGELF

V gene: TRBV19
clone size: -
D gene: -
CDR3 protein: ASSIGPGGYT

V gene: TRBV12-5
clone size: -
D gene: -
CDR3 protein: ASAQYGGAF

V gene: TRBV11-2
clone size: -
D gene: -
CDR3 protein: ASSLGGRGNYGYT

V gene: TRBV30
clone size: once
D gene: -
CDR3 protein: AWFWGDSPLH

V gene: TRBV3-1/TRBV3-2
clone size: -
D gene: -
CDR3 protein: ASSQLQGGGYT

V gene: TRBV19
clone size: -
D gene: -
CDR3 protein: ASSMVGQTTTGELF

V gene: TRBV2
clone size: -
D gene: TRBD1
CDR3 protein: ASSEAGTGYTGELF

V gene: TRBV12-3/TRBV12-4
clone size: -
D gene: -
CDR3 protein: ASSFNREAF

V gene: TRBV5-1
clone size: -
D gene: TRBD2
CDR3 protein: ASVTSGGAVGETQY

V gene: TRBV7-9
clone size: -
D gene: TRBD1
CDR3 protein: ASSFRGQGAYNEQF